This T cell receptor beta chain came from a study of shared clonotypes between healthy human individuals. Study as a whole: Per-donor plates numbered three CD4 naive, three CD4 memory, two CD8 naive and one CD8 memory.

Sorted-subset replicate PCR reactions contained approximately 190 ng DNA, corresponding to tens of thousands of T cell genomes. In the original processing: ImmunoSEQ yielded junction-only sequences lacking quality scores, so filtering differed. The assay was immunoSEQ multiplex PCR, and TCRdb's table has in-frame clones only and misses some. Clonal size and the V and J genes are those of that table, whereas D and trimming came from the DNA. The profile shows 2,500,000 or so clones, roughly 93% of them singletons. A CD45RA+ naive subset and a CD45RA-negative memory subset were split from CD4+ cells. The TCR originated in a man aged 18 to 29 in good health. Some clones in this sample may be carry-over from other donors' samples. Material for sequencing was naive CD4+ T cells from PBMCs. The subset was: CD45RA+ positively selected.

The CDR3 nucleotides read TGTGCCAGCAGCGAAACCGGGACATCAGGGGAGCAGTACTTC. This translates into CASSETGTSGEQYF. The chain joins TRBV9 to TRBJ2-7, with D possibly TRBD1 on 6 matching bases. Trimming shortened V by 3 bases and J by 7 bases, and 17 bases separated the two germline ends. Looked up from germline, CDR1 is SGDLS and CDR2 is YYNGEE. This CDR3 is built from 14 residues.